This TCR beta chain stems from a study of blood T cell repertoires in COVID-19. Sequencing was performed with immunoSEQ multiplex PCR; in TCRdb, only in-frame clones are kept and a portion is missing. The sample comprises around 280,000 clones, approximately 86% of which are singletons, and roughly 2% rests with the top ten. V lost 7 bases to trimming and J lost 6 bases; unmatched junction nucleotides: 10. The CDR3 has 14 amino acids. Per germline, CDR1 SGHRS and CDR2 YFSETQ. The gene calls are TRBV5-1 and TRBJ2-7; TRBD1 agrees at 10 bases. Sequenced input: peripheral blood. The clonotype was recovered from a woman between 45 and 65 years old who had recovered from COVID-19. The CDR3 reads CASRGQGDMGEQYF. Here the CDR3 DNA reads TGCGCCAGCCGCGGACAGGGGGATATGGGCGAGCAGTACTTC.